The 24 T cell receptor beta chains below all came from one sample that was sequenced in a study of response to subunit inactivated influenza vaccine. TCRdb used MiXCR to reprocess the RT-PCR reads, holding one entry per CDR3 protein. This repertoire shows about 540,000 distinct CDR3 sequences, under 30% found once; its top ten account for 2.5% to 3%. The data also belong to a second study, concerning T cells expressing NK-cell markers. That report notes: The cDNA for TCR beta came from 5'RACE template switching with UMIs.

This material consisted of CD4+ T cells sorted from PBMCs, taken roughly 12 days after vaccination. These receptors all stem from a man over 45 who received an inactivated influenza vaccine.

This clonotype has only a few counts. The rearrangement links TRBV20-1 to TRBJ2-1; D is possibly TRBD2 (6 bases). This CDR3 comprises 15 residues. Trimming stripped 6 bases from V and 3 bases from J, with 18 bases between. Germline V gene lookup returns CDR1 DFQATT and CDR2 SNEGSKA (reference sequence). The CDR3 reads CSAPVSAGSYNEQFF. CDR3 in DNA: TGCAGTGCCCCCGTCTCTGCGGGGAGCTACAATGAGCAGTTCTTC.

The CDR3 spells CATRQGRTGELFF. CDR3 bases: TGTGCCACACGACAGGGACGGACCGGGGAGCTGTTTTTT. The chain joins TRBV24-1 to TRBJ2-2; 7 bases fit TRBD1. Germline V gives CDR1 KGHDR, CDR2 SFDVKD. CDR3 length equals 13 residues. The V gene end was trimmed by 10 bases and the J gene end by 5 bases; junction bases not matched to a gene: 6.

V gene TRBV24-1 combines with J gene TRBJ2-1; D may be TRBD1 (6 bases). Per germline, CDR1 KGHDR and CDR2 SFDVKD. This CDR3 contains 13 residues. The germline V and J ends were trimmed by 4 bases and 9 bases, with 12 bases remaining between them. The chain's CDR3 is CATSDPTGPEQFF. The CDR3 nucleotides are TGTGCCACCAGTGACCCCACAGGGCCTGAGCAGTTCTTC.

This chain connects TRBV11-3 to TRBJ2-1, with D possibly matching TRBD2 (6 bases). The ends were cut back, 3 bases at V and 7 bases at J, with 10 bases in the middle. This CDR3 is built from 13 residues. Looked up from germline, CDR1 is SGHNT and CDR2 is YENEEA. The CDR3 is CASSFTGSNEQFF. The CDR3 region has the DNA TGTGCCAGCAGCTTTACCGGGAGTAATGAGCAGTTCTTC.

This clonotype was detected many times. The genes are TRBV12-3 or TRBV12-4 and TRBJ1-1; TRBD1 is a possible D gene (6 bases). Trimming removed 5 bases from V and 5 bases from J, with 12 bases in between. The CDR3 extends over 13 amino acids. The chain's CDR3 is CASSLQGGTEAFF. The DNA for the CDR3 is TGTGCCAGCAGTCTACAGGGAGGGACTGAAGCTTTCTTT.

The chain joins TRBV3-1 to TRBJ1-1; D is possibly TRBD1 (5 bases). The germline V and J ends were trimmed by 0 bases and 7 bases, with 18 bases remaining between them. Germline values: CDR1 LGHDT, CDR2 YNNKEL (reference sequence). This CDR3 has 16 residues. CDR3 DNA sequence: TGTGCCAGCAGCCAAGATGACAGAGGGAAGGTGGGTGAAGCTTTCTTT. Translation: CASSQDDRGKVGEAFF.

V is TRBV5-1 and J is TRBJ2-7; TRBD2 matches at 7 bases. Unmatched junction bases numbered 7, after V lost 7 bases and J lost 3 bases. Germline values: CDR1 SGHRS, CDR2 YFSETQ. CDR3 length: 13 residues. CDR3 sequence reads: CASAPAGNYEQYF. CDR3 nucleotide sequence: TGCGCCAGCGCCCCAGCGGGGAACTACGAGCAGTACTTC.

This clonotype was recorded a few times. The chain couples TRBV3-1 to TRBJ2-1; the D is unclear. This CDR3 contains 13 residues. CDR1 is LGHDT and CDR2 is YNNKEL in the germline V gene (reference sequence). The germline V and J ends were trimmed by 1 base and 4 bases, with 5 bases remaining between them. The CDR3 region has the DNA TGTGCCAGCAGCCAAGTCAGGTACAATGAGCAGTTCTTC. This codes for CASSQVRYNEQFF.

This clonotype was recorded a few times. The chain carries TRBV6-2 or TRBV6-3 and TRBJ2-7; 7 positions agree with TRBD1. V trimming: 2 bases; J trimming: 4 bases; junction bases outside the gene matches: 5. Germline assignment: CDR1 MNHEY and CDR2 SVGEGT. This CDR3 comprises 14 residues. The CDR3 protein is CASSYGTAIYEQYF. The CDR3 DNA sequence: TGTGCCAGCAGTTACGGGACAGCAATATACGAGCAGTACTTC.

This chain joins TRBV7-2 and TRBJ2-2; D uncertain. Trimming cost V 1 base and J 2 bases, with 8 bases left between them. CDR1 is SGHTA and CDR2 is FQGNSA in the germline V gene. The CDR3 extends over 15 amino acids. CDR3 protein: CASSLVAVNTGELFF. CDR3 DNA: TGTGCCAGCAGCTTAGTCGCGGTTAACACCGGGGAGCTGTTTTTT.

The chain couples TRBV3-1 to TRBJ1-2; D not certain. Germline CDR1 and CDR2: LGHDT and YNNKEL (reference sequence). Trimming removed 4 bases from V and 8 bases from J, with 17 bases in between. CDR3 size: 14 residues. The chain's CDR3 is CASSPAAPGSGYTF. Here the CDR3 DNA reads TGTGCCAGCAGCCCAGCGGCCCCGGGGAGCGGCTACACCTTC.

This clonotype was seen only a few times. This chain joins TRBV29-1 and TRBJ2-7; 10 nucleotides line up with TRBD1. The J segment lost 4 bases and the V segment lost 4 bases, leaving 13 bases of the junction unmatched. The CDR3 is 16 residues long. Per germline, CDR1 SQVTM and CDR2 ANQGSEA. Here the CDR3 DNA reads TGCAGCGTTGCTCGTAGGACAGGGGGGGCCCTATACGAGCAGTACTTC. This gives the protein CSVARRTGGALYEQYF.

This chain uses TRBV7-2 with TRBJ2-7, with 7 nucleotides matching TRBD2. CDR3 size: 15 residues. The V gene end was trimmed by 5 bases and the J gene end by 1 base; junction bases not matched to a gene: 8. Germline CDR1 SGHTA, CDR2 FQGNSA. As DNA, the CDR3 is TGTGCCAGCAGCCGCTCACTAGCGTTATCCTACGAGCAGTACTTC. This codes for CASSRSLALSYEQYF.

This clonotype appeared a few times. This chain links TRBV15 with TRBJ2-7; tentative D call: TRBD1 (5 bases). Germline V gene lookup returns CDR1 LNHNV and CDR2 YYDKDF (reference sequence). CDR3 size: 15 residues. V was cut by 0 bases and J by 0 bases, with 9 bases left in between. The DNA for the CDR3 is TGTGCCACCAGCAGAGATTACGACAGCTCCTACGAGCAGTACTTC. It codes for CATSRDYDSSYEQYF.

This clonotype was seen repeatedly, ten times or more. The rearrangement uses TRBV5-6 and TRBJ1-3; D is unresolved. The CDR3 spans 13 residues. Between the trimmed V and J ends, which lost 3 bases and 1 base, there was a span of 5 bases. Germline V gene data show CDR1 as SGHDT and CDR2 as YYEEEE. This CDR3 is CASSSRSGNTIYF. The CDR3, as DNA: TGTGCCAGCAGCTCCCGTTCTGGAAACACCATATATTTT.

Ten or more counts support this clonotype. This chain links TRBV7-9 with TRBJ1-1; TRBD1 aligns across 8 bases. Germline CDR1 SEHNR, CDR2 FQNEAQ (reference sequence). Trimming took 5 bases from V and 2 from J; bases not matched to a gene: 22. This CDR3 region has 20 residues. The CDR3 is CASSSKTGVGVFILNTEAFF. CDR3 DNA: TGTGCCAGCAGCAGCAAGACAGGGGTCGGCGTCTTTATTCTAAACACTGAAGCTTTCTTT.

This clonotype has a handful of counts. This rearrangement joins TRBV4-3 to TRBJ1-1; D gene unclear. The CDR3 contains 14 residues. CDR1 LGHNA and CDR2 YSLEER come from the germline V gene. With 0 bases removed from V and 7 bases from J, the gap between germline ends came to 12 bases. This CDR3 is CASSQEMGEGEAFF. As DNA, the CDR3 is TGCGCCAGCAGCCAAGAAATGGGAGAGGGTGAAGCTTTCTTT.

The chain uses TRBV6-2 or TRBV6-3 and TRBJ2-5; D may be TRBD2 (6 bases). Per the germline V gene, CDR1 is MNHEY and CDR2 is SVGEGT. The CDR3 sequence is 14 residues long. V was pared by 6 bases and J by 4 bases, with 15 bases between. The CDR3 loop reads CASRAWAGTETQYF. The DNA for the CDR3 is TGTGCCAGCAGGGCCTGGGCGGGGACAGAGACCCAGTACTTC.

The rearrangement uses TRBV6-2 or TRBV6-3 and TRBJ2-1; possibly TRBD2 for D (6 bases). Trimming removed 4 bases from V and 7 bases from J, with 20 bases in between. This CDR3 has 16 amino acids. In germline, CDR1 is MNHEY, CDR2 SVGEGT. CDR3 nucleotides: TGTGCCAGCAGTTTCATGACTAGTTTTTTTGGTAATGAGCAGTTCTTC. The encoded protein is CASSFMTSFFGNEQFF.

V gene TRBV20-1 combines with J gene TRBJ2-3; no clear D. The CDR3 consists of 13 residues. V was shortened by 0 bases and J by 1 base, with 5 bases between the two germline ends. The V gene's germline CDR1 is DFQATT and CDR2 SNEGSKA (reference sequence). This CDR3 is CSARDMGTDTQYF. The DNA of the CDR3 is TGCAGTGCTAGAGATATGGGCACAGATACGCAGTATTTT.

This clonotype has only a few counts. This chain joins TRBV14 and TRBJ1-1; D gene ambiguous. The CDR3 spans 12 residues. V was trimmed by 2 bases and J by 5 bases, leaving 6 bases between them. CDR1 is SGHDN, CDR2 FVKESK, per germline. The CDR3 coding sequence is TGTGCCAGCAGCCAATCTCGTACTGAAGCTTTCTTT. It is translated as CASSQSRTEAFF.

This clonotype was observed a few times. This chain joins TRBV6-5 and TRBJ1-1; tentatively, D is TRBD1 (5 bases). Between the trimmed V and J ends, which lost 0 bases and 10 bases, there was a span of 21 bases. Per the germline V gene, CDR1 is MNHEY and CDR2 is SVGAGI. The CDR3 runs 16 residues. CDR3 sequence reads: CASSYSGTVRGAIAFF. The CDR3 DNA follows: TGTGCCAGCAGTTACTCAGGGACCGTGAGGGGCGCAATAGCTTTCTTT.

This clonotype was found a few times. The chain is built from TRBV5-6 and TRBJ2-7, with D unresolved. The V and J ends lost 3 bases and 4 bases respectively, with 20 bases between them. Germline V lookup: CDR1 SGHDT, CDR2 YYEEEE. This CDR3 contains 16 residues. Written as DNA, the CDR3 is TGTGCCAGCAGCTCGGCTGCAGTTCTTCTGGTGTACGAGCAGTACTTC. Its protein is CASSSAAVLLVYEQYF.

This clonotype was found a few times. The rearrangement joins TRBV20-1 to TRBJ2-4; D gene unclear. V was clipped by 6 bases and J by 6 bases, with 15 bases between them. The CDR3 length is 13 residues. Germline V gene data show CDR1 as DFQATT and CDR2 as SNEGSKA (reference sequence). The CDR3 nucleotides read TGCAGTGCCATCCCCCCGGGCCGAAACATTCAGTACTTC. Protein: CSAIPPGRNIQYF.